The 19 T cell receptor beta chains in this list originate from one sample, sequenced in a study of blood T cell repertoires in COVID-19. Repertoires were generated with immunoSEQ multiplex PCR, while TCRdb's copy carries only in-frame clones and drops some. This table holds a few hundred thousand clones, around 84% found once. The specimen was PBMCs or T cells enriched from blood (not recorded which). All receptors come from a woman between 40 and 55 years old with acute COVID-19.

The CDR3 protein is CASSPGTGRSETQYF. In DNA, the CDR3 is TGTGCCAGCAGCCCGGGGACAGGTCGTTCGGAGACCCAGTACTTC. This chain connects TRBV5-6 to TRBJ2-5; 8 positions match TRBD1. This CDR3 is 15 amino acids long. The ends lost 4 bases at V and 5 bases at J; junction bases unmatched: 10. From germline, CDR1 is SGHDT and CDR2 YYEEEE.

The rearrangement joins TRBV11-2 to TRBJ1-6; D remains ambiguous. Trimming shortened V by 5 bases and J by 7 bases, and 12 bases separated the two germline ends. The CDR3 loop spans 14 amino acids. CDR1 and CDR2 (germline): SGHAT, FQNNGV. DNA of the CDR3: TGTGCCAGCAGCGTAGGACGGGGAAATTCACCCCTCCACTTT. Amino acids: CASSVGRGNSPLHF.

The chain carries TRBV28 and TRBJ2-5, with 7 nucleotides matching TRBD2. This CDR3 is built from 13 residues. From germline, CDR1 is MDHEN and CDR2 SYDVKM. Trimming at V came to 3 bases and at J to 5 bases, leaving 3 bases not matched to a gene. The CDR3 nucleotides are TGTGCCAGCAGTTTGGGGGGGAGCGAGACCCAGTACTTC. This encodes CASSLGGSETQYF.

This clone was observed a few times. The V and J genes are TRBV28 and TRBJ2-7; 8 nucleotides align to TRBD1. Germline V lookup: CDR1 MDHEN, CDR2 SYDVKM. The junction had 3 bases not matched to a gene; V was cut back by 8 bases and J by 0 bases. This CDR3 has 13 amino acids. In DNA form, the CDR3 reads TGTGCCAGCGTACAGGGGGACTCCTACGAGCAGTACTTC. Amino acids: CASVQGDSYEQYF.

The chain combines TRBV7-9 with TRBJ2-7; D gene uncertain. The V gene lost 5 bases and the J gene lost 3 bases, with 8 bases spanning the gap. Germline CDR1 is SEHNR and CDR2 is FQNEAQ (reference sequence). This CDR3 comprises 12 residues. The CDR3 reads CASSPSVYEQYF. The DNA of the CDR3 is TGTGCCAGCAGCCCGAGTGTCTACGAGCAGTACTTC.

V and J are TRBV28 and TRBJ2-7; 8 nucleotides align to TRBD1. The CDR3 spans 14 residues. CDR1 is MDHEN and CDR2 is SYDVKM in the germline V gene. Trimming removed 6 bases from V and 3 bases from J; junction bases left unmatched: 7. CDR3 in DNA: TGTGCCAGCAGGTCCCAGGGGGCGGTCTACGAGCAGTACTTC. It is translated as CASRSQGAVYEQYF.

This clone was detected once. DNA of the CDR3: TGTGCCATCAGGGGAGAGGGCTCCTATAATTCACCCCTCCACTTT. The encoded protein is CAIRGEGSYNSPLHF. This chain connects TRBV10-3 to TRBJ1-6; D not certain. The CDR3 contains 15 residues. CDR1 and CDR2 (germline): ENHRY, SYGVKD. Trimming stripped 6 bases from V and 0 bases from J, with 9 bases between.

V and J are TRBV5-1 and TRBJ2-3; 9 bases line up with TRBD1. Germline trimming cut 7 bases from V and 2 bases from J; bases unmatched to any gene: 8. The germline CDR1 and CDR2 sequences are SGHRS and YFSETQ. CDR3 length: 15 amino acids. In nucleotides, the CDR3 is TGCGCCAGCTTAACAGGGGGCGCGGACACAGATACGCAGTATTTT. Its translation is CASLTGGADTDTQYF.

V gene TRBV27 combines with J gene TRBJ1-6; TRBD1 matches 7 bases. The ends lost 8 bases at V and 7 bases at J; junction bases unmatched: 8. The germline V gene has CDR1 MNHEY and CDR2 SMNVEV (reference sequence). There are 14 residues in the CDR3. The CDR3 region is CASGPGTANSPLHF. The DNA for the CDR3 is TGTGCCAGCGGACCCGGGACAGCAAATTCACCCCTCCACTTT.

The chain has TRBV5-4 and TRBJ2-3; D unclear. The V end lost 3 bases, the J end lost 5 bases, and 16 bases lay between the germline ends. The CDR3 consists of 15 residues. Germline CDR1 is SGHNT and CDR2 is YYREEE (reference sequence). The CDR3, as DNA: TGTGCCAGCAGCTCAGACACGTCAGTCCAAGATACGCAGTATTTT. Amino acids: CASSSDTSVQDTQYF.

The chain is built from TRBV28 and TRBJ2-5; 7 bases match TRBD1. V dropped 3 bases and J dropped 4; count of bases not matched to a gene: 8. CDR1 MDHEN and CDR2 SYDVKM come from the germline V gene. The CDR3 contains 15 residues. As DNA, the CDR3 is TGTGCCAGCAGTTTGGCTCAGGGGGTGGGAGAGACCCAGTACTTC. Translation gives CASSLAQGVGETQYF.

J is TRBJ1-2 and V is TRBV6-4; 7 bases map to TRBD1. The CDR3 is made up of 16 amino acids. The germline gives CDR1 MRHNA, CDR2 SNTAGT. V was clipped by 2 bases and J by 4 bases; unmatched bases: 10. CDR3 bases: TGTGCCAGCAGTGACACAGCACAGGGGTTTGCCTATGGCTACACCTTC. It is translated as CASSDTAQGFAYGYTF.

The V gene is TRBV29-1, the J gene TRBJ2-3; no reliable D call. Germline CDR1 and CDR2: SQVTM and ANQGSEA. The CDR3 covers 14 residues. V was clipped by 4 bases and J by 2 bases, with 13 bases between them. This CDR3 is CSVGVRGNTDTQYF. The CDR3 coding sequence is TGCAGCGTTGGGGTCCGAGGAAACACAGATACGCAGTATTTT.

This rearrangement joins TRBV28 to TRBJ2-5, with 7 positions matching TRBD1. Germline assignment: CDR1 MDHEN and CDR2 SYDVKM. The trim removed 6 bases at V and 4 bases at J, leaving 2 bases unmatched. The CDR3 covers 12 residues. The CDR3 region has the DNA TGTGCCAGCAGCCGGGACAGAGAGACCCAGTACTTC. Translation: CASSRDRETQYF.

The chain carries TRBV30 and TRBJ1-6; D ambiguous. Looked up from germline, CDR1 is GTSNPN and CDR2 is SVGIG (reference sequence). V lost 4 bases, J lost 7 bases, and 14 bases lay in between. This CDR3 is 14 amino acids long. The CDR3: CAWKEGFLNSPLHF. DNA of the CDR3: TGTGCCTGGAAGGAGGGCTTCCTAAATTCACCCCTCCACTTT.

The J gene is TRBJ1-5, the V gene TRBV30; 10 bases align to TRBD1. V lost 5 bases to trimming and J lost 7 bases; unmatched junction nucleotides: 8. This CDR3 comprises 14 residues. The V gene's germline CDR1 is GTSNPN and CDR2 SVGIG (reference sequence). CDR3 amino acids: CAWSRDRGRQPQHF. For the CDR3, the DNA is TGTGCCTGGTCCCGGGACAGGGGCCGGCAGCCCCAGCATTTT.

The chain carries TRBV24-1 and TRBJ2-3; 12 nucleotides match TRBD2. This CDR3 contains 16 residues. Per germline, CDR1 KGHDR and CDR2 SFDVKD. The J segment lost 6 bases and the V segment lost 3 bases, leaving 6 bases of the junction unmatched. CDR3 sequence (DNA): TGTGCCACCAGTGATCTAGGACTAGCGGGATACGATACGCAGTATTTT. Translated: CATSDLGLAGYDTQYF.

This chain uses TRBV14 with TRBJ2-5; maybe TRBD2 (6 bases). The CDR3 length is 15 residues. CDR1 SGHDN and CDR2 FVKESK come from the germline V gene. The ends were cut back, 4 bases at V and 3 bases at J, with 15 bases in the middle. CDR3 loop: CASSLGGLGEETQYF. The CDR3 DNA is TGTGCCAGCAGCCTCGGGGGTCTCGGGGAAGAGACCCAGTACTTC. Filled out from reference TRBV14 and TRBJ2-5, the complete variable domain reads EAGVTQFPSHSVIEKGQTVTLRCDPISGHDNLYWYRRVMGKEIKFLLHFVKESKQDESGMPNNRFLAERTGGTYSTLKVQPAELEDSGVYFCASSLGGLGEETQYFGPGTRLLVL.

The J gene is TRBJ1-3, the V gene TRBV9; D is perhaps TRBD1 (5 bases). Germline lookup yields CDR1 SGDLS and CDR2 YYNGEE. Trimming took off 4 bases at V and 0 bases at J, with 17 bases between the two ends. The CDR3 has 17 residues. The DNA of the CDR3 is TGTGCCAGCAGCAATCTCGCGGGGGGAAGCTCTGGAAACACCATATATTTT. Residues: CASSNLAGGSSGNTIYF.